This is a list of T cell receptor beta chains from one sample in a study of OX40 agonist ivuxolimab in advanced cancers. Method: immunoSEQ multiplex PCR; TCRdb's copy keeps in-frame clones and lacks some. The data contain tens of thousands of clones, around nine tenths of them singletons. Sequenced here: CD4+ or CD8+ T cells sorted from blood, sampled in a trial of the OX40 agonist ivuxolimab. The receptors here all came from an adult with an advanced solid tumor such as melanoma, head and neck, liver or kidney cancer. CDR3s include the opening cysteine and the closing phenylalanine or tryptophan. Fields, in order: clone size, D gene, V gene, J gene, CDR3 protein, CDR3 DNA. A D gene is named only where the DNA matches it firmly. Only some rows state a clone size, as once, few, many or a class for expanded clones.

>few|TRBD1|TRBV30|TRBJ1-2
CAWSVQGANYGYTF
TGTGCCTGGAGTGTACAGGGGGCTAACTATGGCTACACCTTC
>-|-|TRBV7-2|TRBJ2-1
CASSPDTLRQFF
TGTGCCAGCAGCCCCGACACGTTGAGGCAGTTCTTC
>-|-|TRBV18|TRBJ2-5
CASSPAQGKETQYF
TGTGCCAGCTCACCGGCCCAGGGGAAAGAGACCCAGTACTTC
>-|-|TRBV5-1|TRBJ1-5
CASSWGSNQPQHF
TGCGCCAGCAGCTGGGGTAGCAATCAGCCCCAGCATTTT
>-|-|TRBV9|TRBJ1-1
CASSDGRMNTEAFF
TGTGCCAGCAGCGACGGCAGGATGAACACTGAAGCTTTCTTT
>-|-|TRBV12-1|TRBJ2-1
CASTSLAEAYNEQFF
TGTGCCAGCACCTCCCTAGCGGAGGCGTACAATGAGCAGTTCTTC
>-|-|TRBV5-1|TRBJ2-3
CASSFGVSGDTQYF
TGCGCCAGCAGCTTTGGAGTATCAGGGGATACGCAGTATTTT
>-|-|TRBV5-1|TRBJ1-6
CASSQENSPLHF
TGCGCCAGCAGTCAAGAGAATTCACCCCTCCACTTT
>few|-|TRBV15|TRBJ2-7
CATSRGYEQYF
TGTGCCACCAGCAGAGGGTACGAGCAGTACTTC
>-|TRBD1|TRBV7-6|TRBJ2-5
CASSLNPDRGGGETQYF
TGTGCTAGCAGCTTAAATCCGGACAGGGGAGGAGGGGAGACCCAGTACTTC
>-|-|TRBV6-6|TRBJ2-7
CASSYQSGSEQYF
TGTGCCAGCAGTTACCAATCGGGGAGCGAGCAGTACTTC
>-|-|TRBV6-5|TRBJ2-7
CASRSGREYF
TGTGCCAGCAGATCGGGACGGGAGTACTTC
>-|-|TRBV5-4|TRBJ2-3
CASSSQGRDTQYF
TGTGCCAGCAGTTCCCAGGGCCGAGATACGCAGTATTTT
>-|TRBD2|TRBV7-2|TRBJ2-7
CASSLSAGISYEQYF
TGTGCCAGCAGCTTATCAGCGGGAATCTCCTACGAGCAGTACTTC
>-|-|TRBV6-5|TRBJ1-2
CASRLTQNLNGYTF
TGTGCCAGCAGGTTAACACAGAACCTAAATGGCTACACCTTC
>-|-|TRBV21-1|TRBJ2-1
CASSKEEGQPILPSYNEQFF
TGTGCCAGCAGCAAAGAAGAAGGACAGCCTATACTCCCCTCCTACAATGAGCAGTTCTTC
>-|TRBD2|TRBV19|TRBJ2-3
CASTGTSGSFGTQYF
TGTGCCAGTACCGGGACTAGCGGGAGTTTCGGTACGCAGTATTTT
>-|-|TRBV2|TRBJ1-5
CASRAGERHQPQHF
TGTGCCAGCAGAGCAGGGGAACGGCATCAGCCCCAGCATTTT
>-|-|TRBV19|TRBJ1-4
CASSIVPNEKLFF
TGTGCCAGTAGTATCGTCCCCAATGAAAAACTGTTTTTT
>once|-|TRBV19|TRBJ1-3
CASSIGTAGNTIYF
TGTGCCAGTAGTATTGGGACGGCTGGAAACACCATATATTTT
>-|-|TRBV5-4|TRBJ1-1
CASSLNQHTEAFF
TGTGCCAGCAGCCTAAATCAGCACACTGAAGCTTTCTTT
>-|-|TRBV30|TRBJ2-6
CAWGGTEISGANVLTF
TGTGCCTGGGGGGGGACGGAGATATCTGGGGCCAACGTCCTGACTTTC
>-|-|TRBV19|TRBJ1-3
CASSIGRSGNTIYF
TGTGCCAGTAGTATTGGGCGGTCTGGAAACACCATATATTTT
>-|TRBD2|TRBV11-2|TRBJ2-5
CASSPGGGIETQYF
TGTGCCAGCAGCCCGGGGGGGGGTATTGAGACCCAGTACTTC
>-|-|TRBV15|TRBJ1-3
CATSLGGGNTIYF
TGTGCCACCAGTTTAGGGGGGGGAAACACCATATATTTT
>-|-|TRBV11-2|TRBJ2-1
CASSLKAVSLSYNEQFF
TGTGCCAGCAGCTTAAAAGCGGTCAGTCTCTCCTACAATGAGCAGTTCTTC
>few|-|TRBV5-1|TRBJ1-4
CASSLAYGLATNEKLFF
TGCGCCAGCAGCTTGGCCTACGGGTTAGCAACTAATGAAAAACTGTTTTTT
>-|-|TRBV7-2|TRBJ1-5
CASSVFRRQAHQPQHF
TGTGCCAGCAGCGTCTTCCGTCGACAGGCGCATCAGCCCCAGCATTTT
>once|TRBD1|TRBV29-1|TRBJ2-5
CSARDRGETQYF
TGCAGCGCCCGGGACAGGGGCGAGACCCAGTACTTC
>once|TRBD1|TRBV13|TRBJ2-2
CASSLTGVNLAGELFF
TGTGCCAGCAGCTTAACAGGGGTTAATCTGGCCGGGGAGCTGTTTTTT
>-|TRBD1|TRBV9|TRBJ2-7
CASSVAYGTAYEQYF
TGTGCCAGCAGCGTAGCCTACGGGACAGCTTACGAGCAGTACTTC
>-|-|TRBV5-4|TRBJ1-4
CASSRDSATNEKLFF
TGTGCCAGCAGCCGTGACAGTGCAACTAATGAAAAACTGTTTTTT
>once|-|TRBV27|TRBJ1-4
CASARIGEKLFF
TGTGCCAGCGCCCGGATAGGTGAAAAACTGTTTTTT
>-|TRBD1|TRBV29-1|TRBJ2-5
CSVDGQAQETQYF
TGCAGCGTGGATGGACAGGCGCAAGAGACCCAGTACTTC
>once|TRBD2|TRBV5-1|TRBJ2-1
CASSGGLAGLDEQFF
TGCGCCAGCAGCGGTGGACTAGCGGGACTGGATGAGCAGTTCTTC
>-|TRBD2|TRBV5-1|TRBJ2-2
CASSPSGNTGELFF
TGCGCCAGCAGCCCTAGCGGGAACACCGGGGAGCTGTTTTTT
>-|-|TRBV7-2|TRBJ1-3
CASSSVSGNTIYF
TGTGCCAGCAGCTCTGTCTCTGGAAACACCATATATTTT
>-|TRBD1|TRBV5-4|TRBJ2-5
CASSLAGGETQYF
TGTGCCAGCAGCTTGGCAGGGGGTGAGACCCAGTACTTC
>few|TRBD1|TRBV6-6|TRBJ1-1
CASSTSGTVNTEAFF
TGTGCCAGCAGTACCTCCGGGACAGTGAACACTGAAGCTTTCTTT
>-|TRBD1|TRBV5-1|TRBJ1-1
CASSLDGSGGSAFF
TGCGCCAGCAGCTTGGACGGGTCAGGGGGGTCAGCTTTCTTT
>-|-|TRBV14|TRBJ2-1
CASSQAQGYNEQFF
TGTGCCAGCAGCCAAGCTCAGGGGTACAATGAGCAGTTCTTC
>-|-|TRBV6-1|TRBJ2-2
CASRVLRSGTGELFF
TGTGCCAGCAGGGTTTTAAGGTCGGGAACCGGGGAGCTGTTTTTT
>-|-|TRBV7-2|TRBJ1-1
CASSLAGGNTEAFF
TGTGCCAGCAGCTTAGCGGGGGGGAACACTGAAGCTTTCTTT
>-|TRBD1|TRBV6-1|TRBJ2-7
CASSEHRQGVAYEQYF
TGTGCCAGCAGTGAACACCGACAGGGGGTGGCCTACGAGCAGTACTTC
>-|TRBD1|TRBV15|TRBJ1-1
CATSPGTGGNTEAFF
TGTGCCACCAGTCCCGGGACAGGGGGCAACACTGAAGCTTTCTTT
>-|-|TRBV4-1|TRBJ2-7
CASSRPQTRYEQYF
TGCGCCAGCAGCAGACCTCAGACACGCTACGAGCAGTACTTC
>-|TRBD2|TRBV7-2|TRBJ2-1
CASSLVGTSGSSYNEQFF
TGTGCCAGCAGCTTAGTTGGGACTAGCGGGAGCTCCTACAATGAGCAGTTCTTC
>-|-|TRBV29-1|TRBJ1-1
CSGSPDFSGTEAFF
TGCAGCGGCTCACCGGACTTTTCGGGCACTGAAGCTTTCTTT
>-|-|TRBV9|TRBJ2-3
CASSVGAGAFVGRNTDTQYF
TGTGCCAGCAGCGTAGGGGCAGGAGCCTTCGTGGGGAGGAACACAGATACGCAGTATTTT
>-|-|TRBV18|TRBJ1-5
CASSPRPSSSSNQPQHF
TGTGCCAGCTCACCACGACCGTCGAGCAGTAGCAATCAGCCCCAGCATTTT
>once|-|TRBV5-1|TRBJ2-2
CASRSDTTGLAGELFF
TGCGCCAGCAGGTCCGATACTACAGGTCTAGCCGGGGAGCTGTTTTTT